A single T cell receptor (beta chain) is shown here with its context. The data were taken from a study of T cells expressing NK-cell markers. Study context: Seven donors tested HCMV-seropositive and one tested seronegative among the eight sequenced.

As the method of synthesis, 5'RACE template switching with UMIs yielded TCR beta cDNA. TCRdb reprocessed the 5' RACE reads and keeps a single row for each CDR3 protein, giving no DNA. The table lists about 370,000 distinct CDR3 sequences. Germline V gene lookup returns CDR1 KGHDR and CDR2 SFDVKD. CDR3 size: 14 residues. The sample comprised blood T cells: a sorted CD56 or NKG2C T cell subset, CD4+ or CD8+ T cells, or bulk PBMC T cells (not recorded which). This clonotype was sampled from a woman between 45 and 65 years old in good health. The rearrangement joins TRBV24-1 to TRBJ2-1; the TCRdb D gene call, TRBD2, has no DNA to confirm it. CDR3 sequence: CATSGLAGYNEQFF.